This T cell receptor beta chain was identified in a study of long-term antiretroviral therapy in people with HIV. Study-wide background: The oldest samples precede the 2015 immediate-ART recommendation by about a decade.

The CDR3 loop spans 13 amino acids. From germline, CDR1 is SGHNT and CDR2 YENEEA. V lost 0 bases and J 3 bases, leaving 6 bases between the germline ends. Study observations and caveats: Diversity rose after ART but stayed below transplant donor controls.

Remarks on this clone: Its target is unknown.

Survey-level immunoSEQ v3.0 assays were run. The method was immunoSEQ multiplex PCR; TCRdb's version includes in-frame clones alone and lacks a portion of them. The data show approximately 33,000 clones, with approximately 85% seen just once and about 4% held by the top ten. The sample here was unsorted PBMCs, taken 0.8 years before starting antiretroviral therapy. The TCR sequence derives from a man between 18 and 29 years old with HIV. The chain carries TRBV11-3 and TRBJ2-7; no firm D call. The CDR3 sequence is CASSLDRSYEQYF. Written as DNA, the CDR3 is TGTGCCAGCAGCTTAGACAGAAGCTACGAGCAGTACTTC.